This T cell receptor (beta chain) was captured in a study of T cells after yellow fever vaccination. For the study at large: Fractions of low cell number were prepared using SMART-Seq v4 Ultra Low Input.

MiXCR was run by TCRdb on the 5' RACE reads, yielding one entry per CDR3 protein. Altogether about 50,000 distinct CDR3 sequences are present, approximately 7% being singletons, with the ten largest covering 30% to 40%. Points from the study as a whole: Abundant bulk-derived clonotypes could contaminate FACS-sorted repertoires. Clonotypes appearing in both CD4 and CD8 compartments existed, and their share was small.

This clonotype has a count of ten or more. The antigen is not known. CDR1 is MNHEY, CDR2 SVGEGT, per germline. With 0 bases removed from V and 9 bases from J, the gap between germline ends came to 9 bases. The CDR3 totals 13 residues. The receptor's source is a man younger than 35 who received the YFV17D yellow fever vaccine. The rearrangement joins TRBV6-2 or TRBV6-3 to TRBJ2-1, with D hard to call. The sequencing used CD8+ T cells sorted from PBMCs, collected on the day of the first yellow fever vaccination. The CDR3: CASSYSSTSEQFF. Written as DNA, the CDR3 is TGTGCCAGCAGTTACTCGAGTACGAGTGAGCAGTTCTTC.